A single sample gave rise to the 17 T cell receptor beta chains below, sequenced in a study of identical twins (dated by TCRdb to about 2016). Library prep was done by 5' RACE. Sequencer: Illumina HiSeq 2000. TCRdb trimmed public reads at Q25 via fastp, called clones via MiXCR and kept in-frame beta chains. One record per CDR3 amino acid sequence lists the most common genes and DNA. The sample data list 450,000 to 650,000 distinct CDR3 sequences, and 9% to 10% of these were observed just once. Together, the top ten hold 2.5% to 3.5% of the sample. The same specimen was also included in a second study, on yellow fever vaccine responses in identical twins.

Sequences were obtained from PBMCs. These receptors all come from a woman younger than 35 in good health.

The V and J genes are TRBV4-3 and TRBJ2-7; 9 bases are a match to TRBD1. In germline, CDR1 is LGHNA, CDR2 YSLEER. The CDR3 extends over 18 amino acids. Unmatched junction bases numbered 13, after V lost 3 bases and J lost 1 base. The CDR3 sequence is CASSHLLPTGGISYEQYF. Here the CDR3 DNA reads TGCGCCAGCAGCCACCTACTACCGACAGGGGGAATATCCTACGAGCAGTACTTC.

At least ten counts were recorded for this clonotype. The V gene is TRBV7-2, the J gene TRBJ2-2; D unclear. The CDR3 runs 13 residues. Trimming pared 1 base from V and 3 bases from J, leaving 3 bases between. CDR1 and CDR2 (germline): SGHTA, FQGNSA. The CDR3 coding sequence is TGTGCCAGCAGCTTAGTTGACACCGGGGAGCTGTTTTTT. This codes for CASSLVDTGELFF.

This clonotype showed up many times. This chain connects TRBV5-1 to TRBJ2-1; 10 nucleotides align to TRBD1. The germline V gene has CDR1 SGHRS and CDR2 YFSETQ. V trimming: 0 bases; J trimming: 10 bases; junction bases outside the gene matches: 7. The CDR3 extends over 15 amino acids. In DNA form, the CDR3 reads TGCGCCAGCAGCTTGGAAGGACAGGGGGGTCGAGAGCAGTTCTTC. It encodes CASSLEGQGGREQFF. Full variable domain (outside the CDR3, taken from reference TRBV5-1 and TRBJ2-1): KAGVTQTPRYLIKTRGQQVTLSCSPISGHRSVSWYQQTPGQGLQFLFEYFSETQRNKGNFPGRFSGRQFSNSRSEMNVSTLELGDSALYLCASSLEGQGGREQFFGPGTRLTVL.

This clonotype was seen at least ten times. The J gene is TRBJ2-1, the V gene TRBV5-1; 9 positions agree with TRBD2. Trimming took 5 bases from V and 9 from J; bases not matched to a gene: 12. Germline assignment: CDR1 SGHRS and CDR2 YFSETQ. This CDR3 is built from 15 residues. The CDR3 sequence: CASSQGASGILEQFF. DNA for the CDR3: TGCGCCAGCAGTCAAGGGGCTAGCGGGATTCTTGAGCAGTTCTTC.

This clonotype came up once. V usage is TRBV3-1 and J usage is TRBJ2-1; 7 bases align to TRBD1. The CDR3 sequence is 17 residues long. The germline gives CDR1 LGHDT, CDR2 YNNKEL (reference sequence). V shed 11 bases and J 4 bases; nucleotides not matched to a gene: 20. The CDR3 is CACSQILRTGEYNEQFF. For the CDR3, the DNA is TGTGCCTGCTCCCAGATCCTCCGGACAGGAGAATACAATGAGCAGTTCTTC.

The chain couples TRBV5-1 to TRBJ1-1; no clear D. V lost 2 bases and J lost 5, with 19 bases in between. The CDR3 runs 16 residues. CDR1 is SGHRS and CDR2 is YFSETQ in the germline V gene. This chain's CDR3 is CASSLNDIRLVTEAFF. In DNA form, the CDR3 reads TGCGCCAGCAGCTTAAATGACATCCGTCTGGTAACTGAAGCTTTCTTT.

In the case of this clonotype: A much larger clone is a single base away; this may be a read error. The V and J genes are TRBV7-9 and TRBJ2-2, with a possible D match to TRBD1 (6 bases). The CDR3 runs to 15 residues. The V gene's germline CDR1 is SEHNR and CDR2 FQNEAQ (reference sequence). V was cut by 2 bases and J by 4 bases, with 11 bases left in between. The CDR3 spells CASSLRTVSTGELFF. CDR3 DNA sequence: TGTGCCAGCAGCTTAAGGACAGTGAGCACCGGGGAGCTGTTTTTT.

V usage is TRBV7-8 and J usage is TRBJ1-6; D is perhaps TRBD1 (6 bases). Germline CDR1 SGHVS, CDR2 FQNEAQ. V was trimmed by 3 bases and J by 7 bases, leaving 10 bases between them. The CDR3 contains 14 residues. CDR3 residues: CASSLTGVNSPLHF. CDR3 DNA: TGTGCCAGCAGCTTGACAGGCGTCAATTCACCCCTCCACTTT.

This clonotype was picked up many times. This sequence joins TRBV2 and TRBJ1-1, with no clear D. The V end was cut by 2 bases, the J end by 3 bases, with 10 bases between. There are 14 residues in the CDR3. Per the germline V gene, CDR1 is SNHLY and CDR2 is FYNNEI. The CDR3 nucleotides read TGTGCCAGCAGTGAATTCGGGTACGACACTGAAGCTTTCTTT. This translates into CASSEFGYDTEAFF. Variable domain in full (rest from reference TRBV2 and TRBJ1-1): EPEVTQTPSHQVTQMGQEVILRCVPISNHLYFYWYRQILGQKVEFLVSFYNNEISEKSEIFDDQFSVERPDGSNFTLKIRSTKLEDSAMYFCASSEFGYDTEAFFGQGTRLTVV.

This clonotype was detected a few times. This chain links TRBV7-9 with TRBJ2-7; TRBD2 is a possible D gene (6 bases). Trimming removed 4 bases from V and 2 bases from J, with 12 bases in between. Germline loops: CDR1 SEHNR, CDR2 FQNEAQ (reference sequence). The CDR3 is 14 residues long. CDR3 bases: TGTGCCAGCAGCTATAGCGGCAGCCCCTACGAGCAGTACTTC. It yields the protein CASSYSGSPYEQYF.

The genes are TRBV21-1 and TRBJ2-5. TRBV21-1 is a listed pseudogene. CDR3 length equals 17 residues. CDR3 loop: CASSKALLHLPKVTQYF. The CDR3 region has the DNA TGTGCCAGCAGCAAAGCGCTTTTACACCTACCGAAAGTGACCCAGTACTTC.

This clonotype was observed a handful of times. V and J are TRBV7-2 and TRBJ1-1, with D unresolved. Germline V CDR1 and CDR2: SGHTA, FQGNSA. The CDR3 consists of 13 residues. V dropped 3 bases and J dropped 6 bases, with 11 bases sitting between them. The CDR3 coding sequence is TGTGCCAGCAGCTTGGTGGGGAAGGCTGAAGCTTTCTTT. Its protein product is CASSLVGKAEAFF.

Ten or more counts support this clonotype. The junction differs from germline at one of its ends, possibly a read error. The chain links TRBV5-1 to TRBJ1-6; 9 nucleotides match TRBD1. Per germline, CDR1 SGHRS and CDR2 YFSETQ. The CDR3 totals 14 residues. CDR3 residues: CASSLDRGNSPLHF. In DNA form, the CDR3 reads TGTGCCAGCAGCCTAGACAGGGGGAATTCACCCCTCCACTTT.

The rearrangement uses TRBV5-1 and TRBJ1-2; 8 bases match TRBD1. With 0 bases clipped from V and 4 bases from J, the junction kept 2 bases outside the gene matches. Germline V gene lookup returns CDR1 SGHRS and CDR2 YFSETQ. The CDR3 covers 14 residues. CDR3: CASSLGQGPYGYTF. The CDR3 DNA is TGCGCCAGCAGCTTGGGACAGGGGCCCTATGGCTACACCTTC.

This clonotype was detected ten times or more. The J gene is TRBJ2-1, the V gene TRBV4-3; 7 bases fit TRBD2. The germline V gene has CDR1 LGHNA and CDR2 YSLEER. This CDR3 contains 15 residues. The V segment lost 6 bases and the J segment 5 bases; nucleotides outside the gene matches: 10. CDR3 DNA sequence: TGCGCCAGCAGTCAGTGGAGCGGGACGGACAATGAGCAGTTCTTC. It translates to CASSQWSGTDNEQFF.

This CDR3 reads CASSLYGGYGYTF. CDR3 DNA sequence: TGTGCCAGCAGCTTGTACGGGGGCTATGGCTACACCTTC. The rearrangement uses TRBV5-5 and TRBJ1-2; possibly TRBD1 for D (5 bases). Trimming cost V 1 base and J 4 bases, with 8 bases left between them. The CDR3 is 13 residues long. The germline CDR1 and CDR2 sequences are SGHKS and YYEKEE (reference sequence). Filled out from reference TRBV5-5 and TRBJ1-2, the complete variable domain reads DAGVTQSPTHLIKTRGQQVTLRCSPISGHKSVSWYQQVLGQGPQFIFQYYEKEERGRGNFPDRFSARQFPNYSSELNVNALLLGDSALYLCASSLYGGYGYTFGSGTRLTVV.

The rearrangement links TRBV30 to TRBJ2-5; D is ambiguous. V was shortened by 5 bases and J by 5 bases, with 18 bases between the two germline ends. The germline CDR1 and CDR2 sequences are GTSNPN and SVGIG (reference sequence). The CDR3 runs to 14 residues. CDR3: CAWENMIAQETQYF. CDR3 in DNA: TGTGCCTGGGAAAATATGATCGCTCAGGAGACCCAGTACTTC.